This T cell receptor (beta chain) was sequenced during a study of shared clonotypes between healthy human individuals. Whole-study results and caveats: The study found lower generation probabilities in non-shared clonotypes than in those shared by all four donors.

In regard to this clone: Antigen: not known.

Each sorted subset replicate got 200 ng genomic DNA, 30,000 or so genomes. Measured with immunoSEQ multiplex PCR; TCRdb has only the in-frame clones, and not every one. Altogether over a million clones are present, 75% to 85% being singletons, with the ten largest covering 0.5% to 0.6%. Germline values: CDR1 MDHEN, CDR2 SYDVKM. The CDR3 extends over 17 amino acids. Trimming took off 3 bases at V and 3 bases at J, with 21 bases between the two ends. The receptor was isolated from a man between 18 and 35 years old in good health. Some clones in this sample may be carry-over from other donors' samples. The sample comprised memory CD4+ T cells from PBMCs. Subset: CD45RA-negative fraction. The chain joins TRBV28 to TRBJ2-7; D is possibly TRBD1 or TRBD2 (5 bases each). The CDR3 DNA is TGTGCCAGCAGTTTGCCCTCCCCTCGGGGCAGGAACTACGAGCAGTACTTC. Translation gives CASSLPSPRGRNYEQYF. Supplemented by reference TRBV28 and TRBJ2-7, the full variable domain reads DVKVTQSSRYLVKRTGEKVFLECVQDMDHENMFWYRQDPGLGLRLIYFSYDVKMKEKGDIPEGYSVSREKKERFSLILESASTNQTSMYLCASSLPSPRGRNYEQYFGPGTRLTVT.